This T cell receptor beta chain was sequenced for a study of cytomegalovirus exposure and HLA in healthy donors. Study-level points and caveats: The study assumed roughly uniform donor sequencing depth for presence/absence analyses. Among the sequence variants, a highly shared cluster was likely an artifact of sequencing. Among TCR beta chains, those listed as cytomegalovirus-associated numbered around 180. Later work found that TCR association rates differed between HLA loci; DRB1 had the most and HLA-C the fewest.

PCR employed 60 Vbeta and 13 Jbeta primers. Assay used: immunoSEQ multiplex PCR; TCRdb lists only in-frame clones, some missing. This repertoire shows fewer than 200,000 clones, about 84% found once; its top ten account for over 12%. This clone was observed a single time. Its cognate antigen is unknown. An end of the junction does not agree with germline; a read error may underlie this. The sequence derives from a woman in her thirties in good health and CMV-seropositive. Sequenced: PBMCs.

The CDR3 region is CASSPVGTGNYEQYF. CDR3 sequence (DNA): TGTGCTAGCAGCCCAGTAGGGACAGGGAACTACGAGCAGTACTTC. The chain uses TRBV7-7 and TRBJ2-7, with 9 bases lining up with TRBD1. This CDR3 is 15 amino acids long. Germline CDR1 and CDR2: SSHAT and FNYEAQ (reference sequence).